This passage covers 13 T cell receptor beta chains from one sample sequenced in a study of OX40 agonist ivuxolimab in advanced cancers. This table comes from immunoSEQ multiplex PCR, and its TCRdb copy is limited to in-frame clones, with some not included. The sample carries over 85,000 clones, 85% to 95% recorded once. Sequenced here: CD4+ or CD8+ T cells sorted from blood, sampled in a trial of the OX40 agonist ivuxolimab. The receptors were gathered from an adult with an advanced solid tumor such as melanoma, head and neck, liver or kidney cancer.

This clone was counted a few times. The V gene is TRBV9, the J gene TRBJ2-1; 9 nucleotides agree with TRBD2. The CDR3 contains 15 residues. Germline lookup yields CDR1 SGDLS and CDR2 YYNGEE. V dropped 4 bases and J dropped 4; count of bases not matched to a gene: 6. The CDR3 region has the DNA TGTGCCAGCAGCCCTGGACTAGCGCTATACAATGAGCAGTTCTTC. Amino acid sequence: CASSPGLALYNEQFF.

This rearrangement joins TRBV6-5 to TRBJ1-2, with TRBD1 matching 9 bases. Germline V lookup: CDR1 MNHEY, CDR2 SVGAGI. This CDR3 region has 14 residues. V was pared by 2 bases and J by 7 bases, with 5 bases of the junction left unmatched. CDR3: CASSYTGGVGGYTF. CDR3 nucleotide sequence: TGTGCCAGCAGTTACACAGGGGGCGTGGGTGGCTACACCTTC.

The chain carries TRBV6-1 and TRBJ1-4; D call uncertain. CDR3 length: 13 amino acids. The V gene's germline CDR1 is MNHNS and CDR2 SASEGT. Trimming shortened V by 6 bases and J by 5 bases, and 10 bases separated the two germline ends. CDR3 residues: CASSLGPNEKLFF. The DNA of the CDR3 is TGTGCCAGCAGCCTCGGGCCCAATGAAAAACTGTTTTTT.

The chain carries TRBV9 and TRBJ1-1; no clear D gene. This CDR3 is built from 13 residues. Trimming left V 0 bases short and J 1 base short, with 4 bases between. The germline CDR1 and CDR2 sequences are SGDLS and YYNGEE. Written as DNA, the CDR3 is TGTGCCAGCAGCGTAGTCCAGAACACTGAAGCTTTCTTT. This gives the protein CASSVVQNTEAFF.

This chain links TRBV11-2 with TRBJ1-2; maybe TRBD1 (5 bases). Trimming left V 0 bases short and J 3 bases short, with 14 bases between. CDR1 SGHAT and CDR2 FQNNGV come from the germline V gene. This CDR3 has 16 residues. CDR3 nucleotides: TGTGCCAGCAGCTTAGACAGGCTTGGGGCCGACTATGGCTACACCTTC. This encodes CASSLDRLGADYGYTF.

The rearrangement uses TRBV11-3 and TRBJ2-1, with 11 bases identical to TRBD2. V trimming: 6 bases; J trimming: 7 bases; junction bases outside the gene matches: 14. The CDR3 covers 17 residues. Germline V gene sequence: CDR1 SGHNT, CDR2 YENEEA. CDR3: CASSSITGLAETNEQFF. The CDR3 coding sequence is TGTGCCAGCAGTTCAATCACGGGACTAGCGGAAACTAATGAGCAGTTCTTC.

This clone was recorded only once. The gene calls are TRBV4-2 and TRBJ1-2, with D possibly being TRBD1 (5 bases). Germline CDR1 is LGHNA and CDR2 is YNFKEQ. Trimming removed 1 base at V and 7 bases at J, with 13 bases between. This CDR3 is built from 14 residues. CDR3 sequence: CASSQVGGFGGYTF. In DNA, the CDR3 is TGTGCCAGCAGCCAAGTTGGGGGGTTTGGTGGCTACACCTTC.

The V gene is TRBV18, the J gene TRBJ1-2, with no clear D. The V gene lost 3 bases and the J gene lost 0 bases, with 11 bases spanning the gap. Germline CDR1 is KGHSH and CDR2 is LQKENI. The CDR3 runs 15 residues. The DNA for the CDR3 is TGTGCCAGCTCACCTTCTCAGATATCTAACTATGGCTACACCTTC. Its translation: CASSPSQISNYGYTF.

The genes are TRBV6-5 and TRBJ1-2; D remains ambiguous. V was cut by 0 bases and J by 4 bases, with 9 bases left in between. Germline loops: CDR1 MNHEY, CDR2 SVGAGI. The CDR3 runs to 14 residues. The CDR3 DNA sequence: TGTGCCAGCAGTTACTCGAAACGGACCTATGGCTACACCTTC. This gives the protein CASSYSKRTYGYTF.

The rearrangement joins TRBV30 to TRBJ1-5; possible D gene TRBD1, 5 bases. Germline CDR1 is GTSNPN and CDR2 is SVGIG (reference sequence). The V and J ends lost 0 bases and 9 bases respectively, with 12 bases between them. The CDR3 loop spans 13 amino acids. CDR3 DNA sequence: TGTGCCTGGAGTGTGACAGCCAGTCCGCCCCAGCATTTT. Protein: CAWSVTASPPQHF.

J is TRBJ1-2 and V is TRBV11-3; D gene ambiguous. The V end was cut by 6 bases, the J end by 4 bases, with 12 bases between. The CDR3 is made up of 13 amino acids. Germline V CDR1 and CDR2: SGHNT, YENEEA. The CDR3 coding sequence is TGTGCCAGCAGTCCGGACGGGAGCTATGGCTACACCTTC. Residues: CASSPDGSYGYTF.

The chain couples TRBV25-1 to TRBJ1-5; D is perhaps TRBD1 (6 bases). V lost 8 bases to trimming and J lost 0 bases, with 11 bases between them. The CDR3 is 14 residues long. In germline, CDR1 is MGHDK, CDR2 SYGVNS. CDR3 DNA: TGTGCCAGCTCCGGGACAAATAGCAATCAGCCCCAGCATTTT. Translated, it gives CASSGTNSNQPQHF. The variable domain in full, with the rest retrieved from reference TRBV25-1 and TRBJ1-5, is EADIYQTPRYLVIGTGKKITLECSQTMGHDKMYWYQQDPGMELHLIHYSYGVNSTEKGDLSSESTVSRIRTEHFPLTLESARPSHTSQYLCASSGTNSNQPQHFGDGTRLSIL.

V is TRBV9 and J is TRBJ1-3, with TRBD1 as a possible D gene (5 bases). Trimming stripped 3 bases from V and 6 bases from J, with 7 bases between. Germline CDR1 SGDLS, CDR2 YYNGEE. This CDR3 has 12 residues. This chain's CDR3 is CASSARENTIYF. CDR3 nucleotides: TGTGCCAGCAGCGCCAGGGAAAACACCATATATTTT.